Listed here is a single T cell receptor (beta chain). The sample originates from a study of cytomegalovirus exposure and HLA in healthy donors. Study at large: Of roughly 360 genotyped donors, 81% grouped in the Caucasian-associated ancestry cluster.

PCR used 60 Vbeta primers and 13 Jbeta primers. Measured with immunoSEQ multiplex PCR; TCRdb has only the in-frame clones, and not every one. The repertoire consists of 150,000 or so clones, with roughly 75% occurring once and the leading ten covering over 2.5%. Germline V gene sequence: CDR1 SNHLY, CDR2 FYNNEI. CDR3 length: 15 amino acids. The sequence was obtained from a female donor in good health and CMV-seronegative. This sequence joins TRBV2 and TRBJ2-5; 9 nucleotides match TRBD1. Near its end, the DNA agrees better with TRBJ2-7, so the J call may be wrong. The source material was PBMCs. The DNA of the CDR3 is TGTGCCAGCAGCCTGACAGGGGGAGATGTCTACGAGCAGTACTTC. This encodes CASSLTGGDVYEQYF.